These 6 T cell receptor beta chains share one sample of origin, sequenced in a study of neurological immune-mediated disorders. TCRdb independently ran MiXCR on the 5' RACE reads; one entry per CDR3 protein. This table holds over 60,000 distinct CDR3 sequences, just over 5% found once. The sequencing input was PBMCs. The origin of the receptors is a woman aged 30 to 39 with multiple sclerosis.

The sample holds many counts of this clonotype. One junction end does not reproduce the germline sequence, and a read error may be involved. The V and J genes are TRBV4-1 and TRBJ1-5, with D uncertain. This CDR3 has 13 amino acids. CDR1 and CDR2 (germline): MGHRA, YSYEKL. The CDR3 sequence: CASSHGRAKTQNF. As DNA, the CDR3 is TGCGCCAGCAGCCATGGGAGGGCCAAGACCCAGAATTTT.

This clonotype was counted ten times or more. CDR3 sequence reads: CASSGTGLAGNNEQFF. In nucleotides, the CDR3 is TGCGCCAGCAGCGGAACGGGACTAGCGGGTAACAATGAGCAGTTCTTC. This sequence joins TRBV5-1 and TRBJ2-1, with 12 bases identical to TRBD2. J lost 5 bases, V lost 4 bases, and 7 bases had no gene match. Germline lookup yields CDR1 SGHRS and CDR2 YFSETQ. The CDR3 length is 16 residues.

This clonotype was seen only a few times. A much larger clone lies one base from this, so it may be a read error. The gene calls are TRBV20-1 and TRBJ2-3; D is tentatively TRBD1 or TRBD2 (5 bases each). The CDR3 loop spans 14 amino acids. The V gene lost 6 bases and the J gene lost 3 bases, with 16 bases spanning the gap. Germline lookup yields CDR1 DFQATT and CDR2 SNEGSKA (reference sequence). In nucleotides, the CDR3 is TGCAGTGCAAGCCCGGACACGGGAACAGATACGCAGTATTTT. Its translation: CSASPDTGTDTQYF.

Many counts were recorded for this clonotype. The CDR3 sequence is CASSLGDDRGRAQYF. The DNA of the CDR3 is TGCGCCAGCAGCTTGGGAGACGACAGGGGAAGGGCCCAGTACTTC. V usage is TRBV5-1 and J usage is TRBJ2-5; TRBD1 aligns across 8 bases. The germline gives CDR1 SGHRS, CDR2 YFSETQ. Trimming took 0 bases from V and 9 from J; bases not matched to a gene: 10. The CDR3 is 15 residues long.

This rearrangement joins TRBV12-3 or TRBV12-4 to TRBJ2-3, with TRBD2 matching 10 bases. The junction had 11 bases not matched to a gene; V was cut back by 5 bases and J by 9 bases. This CDR3 has 15 residues. CDR3 amino acids: CASSQAGGPRNTQYF. CDR3 sequence (DNA): TGTGCCAGCAGTCAAGCGGGAGGGCCACGTAACACGCAGTATTTT.

This clonotype was counted many times. The chain has TRBV29-1 and TRBJ1-3; D unresolved. The V gene's germline CDR1 is SQVTM and CDR2 ANQGSEA. The CDR3 is 13 amino acids. Trimming took 4 bases from V and 2 from J, leaving 9 bases between them. The CDR3, as DNA: TGCAGCGTTGCCACAGAGGCTGGAAACACCATATATTTT. The encoded protein is CSVATEAGNTIYF. The full variable domain, rest sourced from reference TRBV29-1 and TRBJ1-3, is SAVISQKPSRDICQRGTSLTIQCQVDSQVTMMFWYRQQPGQSLTLIATANQGSEATYESGFVIDKFPISRPNLTFSTLTVSNMSPEDSSIYLCSVATEAGNTIYFGEGSWLTVV.